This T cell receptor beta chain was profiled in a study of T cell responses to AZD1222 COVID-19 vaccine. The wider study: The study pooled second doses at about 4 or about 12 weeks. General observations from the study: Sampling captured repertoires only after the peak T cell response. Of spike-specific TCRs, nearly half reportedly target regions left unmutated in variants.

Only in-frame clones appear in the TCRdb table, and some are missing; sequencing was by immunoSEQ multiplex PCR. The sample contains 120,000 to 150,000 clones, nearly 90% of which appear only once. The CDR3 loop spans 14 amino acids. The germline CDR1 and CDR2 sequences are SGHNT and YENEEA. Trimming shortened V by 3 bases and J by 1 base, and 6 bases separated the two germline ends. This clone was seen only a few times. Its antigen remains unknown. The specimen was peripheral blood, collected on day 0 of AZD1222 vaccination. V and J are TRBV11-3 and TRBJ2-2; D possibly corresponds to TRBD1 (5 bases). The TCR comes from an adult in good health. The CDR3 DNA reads TGTGCCAGCAGCTTCCAGGGGAACACCGGGGAGCTGTTTTTT. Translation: CASSFQGNTGELFF.